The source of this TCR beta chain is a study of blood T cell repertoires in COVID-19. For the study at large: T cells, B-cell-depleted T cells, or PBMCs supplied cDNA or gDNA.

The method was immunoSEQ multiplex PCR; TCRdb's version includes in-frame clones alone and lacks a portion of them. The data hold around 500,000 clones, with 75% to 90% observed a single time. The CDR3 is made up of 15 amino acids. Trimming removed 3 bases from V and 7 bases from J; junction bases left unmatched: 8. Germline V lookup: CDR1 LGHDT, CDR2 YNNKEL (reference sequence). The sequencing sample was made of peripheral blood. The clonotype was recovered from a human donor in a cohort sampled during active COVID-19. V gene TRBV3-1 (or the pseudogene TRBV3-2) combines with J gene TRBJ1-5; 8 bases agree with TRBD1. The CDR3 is CASSHTTGEGQPQHF. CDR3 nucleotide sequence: TGTGCCAGCAGCCACACGACAGGGGAGGGGCAGCCCCAGCATTTT.